This T cell receptor (beta chain) was captured in a study of blood T cell repertoires in COVID-19. Study information: Researchers got acute and convalescent COVID-19 samples from the United States, Italy and Spain. The cDNA or gDNA used as material had been derived from T cells, B-cell-depleted T cells, or PBMCs.

Membership in each cohort depended on participant-reported clinical history. Two negative PCRs, clearance, or symptom resolution had been documented for recovered Cohort 3 donors. On this clone: Sequence at one end of the junction differs from germline and may be a read error.

CDR3 length: 12 amino acids. Germline CDR1 reads SGHAT; CDR2 reads FQNNGV. Profiled with immunoSEQ multiplex PCR; TCRdb holds only in-frame clones, not every one. The sample lists some 210,000 clones, roughly four fifths occurring once. The sample was PBMCs or T cells enriched from blood (not recorded which). The TCR comes from a middle-aged man who had recovered from COVID-19. This rearrangement joins TRBV11-2 to TRBJ2-7; 12 bases match TRBD2. The CDR3 DNA sequence: TGTGCCAGCAGCTCTGAACTAGCGGGGGGCCACTTC. Its protein is CASSSELAGGHF. The full variable domain, in which reference TRBV11-2 and TRBJ2-7 provide the parts outside the CDR3, is EAGVAQSPRYKIIEKRQSVAFWCNPISGHATLYWYQQILGQGPKLLIQFQNNGVVDDSQLPKDRFSAERLKGVDSTLKIQPAKLEDSAVYLCASSSELAGGHFGPGTRLTVT.